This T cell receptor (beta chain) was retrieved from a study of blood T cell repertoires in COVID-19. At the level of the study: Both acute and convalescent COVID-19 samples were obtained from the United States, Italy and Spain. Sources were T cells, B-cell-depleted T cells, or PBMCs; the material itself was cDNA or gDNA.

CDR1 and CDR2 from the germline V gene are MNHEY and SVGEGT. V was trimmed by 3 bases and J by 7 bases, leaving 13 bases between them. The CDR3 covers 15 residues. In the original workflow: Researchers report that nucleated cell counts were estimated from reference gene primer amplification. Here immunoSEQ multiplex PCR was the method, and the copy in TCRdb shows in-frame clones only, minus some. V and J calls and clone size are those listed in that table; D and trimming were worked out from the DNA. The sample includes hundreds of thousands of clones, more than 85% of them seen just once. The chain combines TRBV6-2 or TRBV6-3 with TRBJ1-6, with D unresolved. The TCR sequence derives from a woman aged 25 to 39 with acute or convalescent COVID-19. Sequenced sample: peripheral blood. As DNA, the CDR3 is TGTGCCAGCAGTTATGAGGTCGTAACCAATTCACCCCTCCACTTT. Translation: CASSYEVVTNSPLHF.